These 30 T cell receptor beta chains were sequenced from one sample in a study of T cells in Graves' hyperthyroidism and ophthalmopathy. TCR beta CDR3 region amplification was performed from RNA transcripts. Carried out on the TCR CDR3, a first-round RT-PCR used the HTBI primer set. In TCRdb, the multiplex PCR reads were re-called with MiXCR into one record per CDR3 protein. The sample includes nearly 250,000 distinct CDR3 sequences, about 24% seen only once; the top ten take approximately 35%. Source material: blood. These TCRs come from a woman aged 40-49 years with Graves' ophthalmopathy.

This clonotype appeared many times. The chain has TRBV2 and TRBJ2-7, with 8 positions matching TRBD2. The CDR3 length is 22 residues. The germline V gene encodes CDR1 SNHLY and CDR2 FYNNEI. J lost 4 bases, V lost 3 bases, and 29 bases had no gene match. CDR3 sequence (DNA): TGTGCCAGCAGTGATCCCACCCTTACAGGCGTACAAACGGAGCGGGAGTTGTACGAGCAGTACTTC. It encodes CASSDPTLTGVQTERELYEQYF.

The chain uses TRBV28 and TRBJ2-5, with 10 bases lining up with TRBD2. CDR1 and CDR2 (germline): MDHEN, SYDVKM. The CDR3 is 14 amino acids. V lost 5 bases to trimming and J lost 4 bases; unmatched junction nucleotides: 4. CDR3 DNA: TGTGCCAGCAGTACTAGCGGGGTGTCAGAGACCCAGTACTTC. Translating gives CASSTSGVSETQYF.

This clonotype was seen many times. The J gene is TRBJ1-5, the V gene TRBV6-1; D may be TRBD1 (5 bases). The length of the CDR3 is 12 residues. Looked up from germline, CDR1 is MNHNS and CDR2 is SASEGT. V was shortened by 5 bases and J by 6 bases, with 8 bases between the two germline ends. The CDR3 spells CASSKGAQPQHF. CDR3 in DNA: TGTGCCAGCAGTAAAGGGGCTCAGCCCCAGCATTTT.

This chain connects TRBV12-3 or TRBV12-4 to TRBJ2-7, with D uncertain. This CDR3 contains 15 residues. Trimming pared 0 bases from V and 5 bases from J, leaving 14 bases between. The CDR3 region is CASSLAVGVAHEQYF. The CDR3, as DNA: TGTGCCAGCAGTTTAGCCGTCGGAGTCGCCCACGAGCAGTACTTC.

This clonotype was detected ten times or more. V usage is TRBV9 and J usage is TRBJ2-7; D uncertain. The CDR3 consists of 14 residues. Germline CDR1 reads SGDLS; CDR2 reads YYNGEE. V lost 0 bases, J lost 6 bases, and 13 bases lay in between. The CDR3 here is CASSVAVGLGEQYF. The CDR3 DNA follows: TGTGCCAGCAGCGTAGCTGTCGGGCTCGGCGAGCAGTACTTC.

The chain is built from TRBV30 and TRBJ1-1; D uncertain. This CDR3 has 12 amino acids. Trimming pared 0 bases from V and 8 bases from J, leaving 10 bases between. Germline CDR1 and CDR2: GTSNPN and SVGIG (reference sequence). Here the CDR3 DNA reads TGTGCCTGGAGTGTACTTGCACCGGAAGCTTTCTTT. This encodes CAWSVLAPEAFF.

This clonotype has ten or more counts. The chain is built from TRBV12-3 or TRBV12-4 and TRBJ2-5; maybe TRBD2 (5 bases). Trimming shortened V by 7 bases and J by 9 bases, and 15 bases separated the two germline ends. The CDR3 loop spans 12 amino acids. The CDR3 sequence is CASTAPSGAQYF. Here the CDR3 DNA reads TGTGCCAGCACCGCCCCCTCCGGGGCCCAGTACTTC.

This clonotype was recorded many times. The rearrangement uses TRBV6-1 and TRBJ2-7; 10 positions agree with TRBD2. CDR3 length: 17 residues. The J segment lost 0 bases and the V segment lost 10 bases, leaving 15 bases of the junction unmatched. Germline V gene lookup returns CDR1 MNHNS and CDR2 SASEGT. CDR3 region: CATEPGTSELSSYEQYF. The CDR3 bases are TGTGCCACCGAACCCGGGACTAGCGAACTGAGCTCCTACGAGCAGTACTTC.

The chain recombines TRBV20-1 with TRBJ1-1, with D unclear. Trimming took off 3 bases at V and 2 bases at J, with 10 bases between the two ends. CDR3 length equals 13 residues. Germline lookup yields CDR1 DFQATT and CDR2 SNEGSKA (reference sequence). The CDR3 sequence: CSASSGINTEAFF. CDR3 coding DNA: TGCAGTGCTAGCTCCGGGATAAACACTGAAGCTTTCTTT.

This clonotype was observed many times. This sequence joins TRBV20-1 and TRBJ2-7, with TRBD2 matching over 11 bases. This CDR3 has 14 residues. The ends lost 5 bases at V and 6 bases at J; junction bases unmatched: 9. CDR1 is DFQATT and CDR2 is SNEGSKA in the germline V gene (reference sequence). The CDR3 region has the DNA TGCAGTGCTTTTAGCGGGAGGGCCGTCAGCGAGCAGTACTTC. Its translation: CSAFSGRAVSEQYF.

This chain joins TRBV5-8 and TRBJ2-7, with 8 bases fitting TRBD2. The CDR3 is made up of 11 amino acids. J lost 7 bases, V lost 3 bases, and 0 bases had no gene match. Germline lookup yields CDR1 SGHTS and CDR2 YDEGEE. The DNA for the CDR3 is TGTGCCAGCAGCTCTAGCGGGGAGCAGTACTTC. Encoded protein: CASSSSGEQYF.

V is TRBV11-2 and J is TRBJ2-5; a possible D gene is TRBD2 (5 bases). V lost 5 bases to trimming and J lost 5 bases, with 15 bases between them. CDR3 length: 14 amino acids. CDR1 is SGHAT, CDR2 FQNNGV, per germline. CDR3 sequence reads: CASSLDERGETQYF. CDR3 nucleotides: TGTGCCAGCAGCCTCGATGAGCGCGGGGAGACCCAGTACTTC.

As to this clonotype: One junction end does not reproduce the germline sequence, and a read error may be involved. The gene calls are TRBV7-2 and TRBJ2-5; 11 bases fit TRBD2. The CDR3 consists of 16 residues. The germline gives CDR1 SGHTA, CDR2 FQGNSA. The CDR3 DNA is TGTGCCAGCAGCTTAGCGGGACTAGCGGCCCAACAGACCCTGTACTTC. This gives the protein CASSLAGLAAQQTLYF.

This chain joins TRBV20-1 and TRBJ2-7; possible D gene TRBD2, 5 bases. This CDR3 has 12 amino acids. Trimming took off 6 bases at V and 7 bases at J, with 16 bases between the two ends. Germline lookup yields CDR1 DFQATT and CDR2 SNEGSKA (reference sequence). The chain's CDR3 is CSAQRTGREQYF. CDR3 sequence (DNA): TGCAGTGCCCAAAGGACTGGGAGAGAGCAGTACTTC.

The table lists this clonotype with many counts. This sequence joins TRBV7-9 and TRBJ2-7; no definite D call. The CDR3 is made up of 15 amino acids. Trimming left V 2 bases short and J 2 bases short, with 13 bases between. The germline CDR1 and CDR2 sequences are SEHNR and FQNEAQ (reference sequence). The CDR3 DNA is TGTGCCAGCAGCTTAAGCACAGTAAGAGCCTACGAGCAGTACTTC. Translation gives CASSLSTVRAYEQYF.

The J gene is TRBJ1-5, the V gene TRBV5-1; 7 bases are a match to TRBD1. The CDR3 consists of 15 residues. Germline-derived CDR1 and CDR2 are SGHRS and YFSETQ. Trimming cost V 4 bases and J 6 bases; bases outside gene matches: 10. CDR3 amino acids: CASSRTGEKSQPQHF. CDR3 in DNA: TGCGCCAGCAGCCGAACAGGGGAAAAATCTCAGCCCCAGCATTTT.

This clonotype has only a few counts. V gene TRBV19 combines with J gene TRBJ2-7, with 14 nucleotides matching TRBD2. Germline V CDR1 and CDR2: LNHDA, SQIVND (reference sequence). The CDR3 extends over 16 amino acids. V shed 6 bases, J shed 5 bases, and the junction held 9 bases outside the gene matches. The CDR3 region is CASSKGLAGVWDEQYF. CDR3 sequence (DNA): TGTGCCAGTAGCAAGGGACTAGCGGGAGTCTGGGACGAGCAGTACTTC.

This clonotype was seen many times. The rearrangement links TRBV9 to TRBJ1-6; maybe TRBD1 (5 bases). The CDR3 runs 17 residues. Germline loops: CDR1 SGDLS, CDR2 YYNGEE. Deletions cut 1 base from V and 10 bases from J, with 21 bases between. DNA for the CDR3: TGTGCCAGCAGCGTATATGATAGCTCTCCTGGGGGATCACCCCTCCACTTT. Its protein is CASSVYDSSPGGSPLHF.

There are many counts of this clonotype. The chain combines TRBV7-6 with TRBJ2-2; D is uncertain. The CDR3 loop spans 13 amino acids. V lost 5 bases, J lost 7 bases, and 11 bases lay in between. CDR1 is SGHVS, CDR2 FNYEAQ, per germline. The CDR3 reads CASSATPGGELFF. CDR3 DNA: TGTGCCAGCAGCGCCACACCGGGCGGGGAGCTGTTTTTT.

This clonotype was counted a few times. The chain uses TRBV10-3 and TRBJ2-7; the D gene is possibly TRBD2 (5 bases). V dropped 10 bases and J dropped 4 bases, with 14 bases sitting between them. The germline CDR1 and CDR2 sequences are ENHRY and SYGVKD. The CDR3 has 12 amino acids. For the CDR3, the DNA is TGTGCCAGTCTTAGCGCGCTTTACGAGCAGTACTTC. Translated, it gives CASLSALYEQYF.

This clonotype has a count of ten or more. The chain has TRBV29-1 and TRBJ1-2, with D unclear. This CDR3 comprises 12 residues. With 1 base removed from V and 3 bases from J, the gap between germline ends came to 6 bases. Germline values: CDR1 SQVTM, CDR2 ANQGSEA. Here the CDR3 DNA reads TGCAGCGTTGAAGGGCAGCACTATGGCTACACCTTC. It codes for CSVEGQHYGYTF.

This clonotype was seen many times. CDR3 in DNA: TGTGCCAGCAGTTACCGACGGCCCGCCTTCGACGAGCAGTACTTC. Residues: CASSYRRPAFDEQYF. This chain joins TRBV6-5 and TRBJ2-7; no reliable D call. Looked up from germline, CDR1 is MNHEY and CDR2 is SVGAGI. Trimming removed 2 bases from V and 5 bases from J, with 16 bases in between. CDR3 size: 15 residues.

This clonotype occurred many times. J is TRBJ2-2 and V is TRBV9; the match to TRBD2 covers 7 bases. V trimming: 3 bases; J trimming: 6 bases; junction bases outside the gene matches: 5. Germline loops: CDR1 SGDLS, CDR2 YYNGEE. This CDR3 comprises 14 residues. The CDR3 DNA reads TGTGCCAGCAGCGATACTAGCGAGGCCGGGGAGCTGTTTTTT. This encodes CASSDTSEAGELFF.

This clonotype was detected ten times or more. The genes are TRBV20-1 and TRBJ2-2; D may be TRBD2 (5 bases). V was pared by 7 bases and J by 7 bases, with 10 bases between. Germline V gene data show CDR1 as DFQATT and CDR2 as SNEGSKA (reference sequence). This CDR3 region has 11 residues. For the CDR3, the DNA is TGCAGTGGGAGGTGGGGCGGGGAGCTGTTTTTT. It is translated as CSGRWGGELFF.

This clonotype came up many times. The chain carries TRBV20-1 and TRBJ2-5; D possibly matches TRBD1 or TRBD2 (5 bases each). Trimming removed 0 bases from V and 2 bases from J, with 16 bases in between. CDR1 and CDR2 (germline): DFQATT, SNEGSKA (reference sequence). The CDR3 extends over 16 amino acids. Here the CDR3 reads CSARDPGTPPQETQYF. The CDR3 DNA reads TGCAGTGCTAGAGATCCAGGGACCCCGCCTCAAGAGACCCAGTACTTC.

The table lists this clonotype with many counts. This chain connects TRBV10-2 to TRBJ2-7; possible D gene TRBD1, 5 bases. The V and J ends lost 3 bases and 2 bases respectively, with 11 bases between them. The CDR3 is 14 amino acids. Germline CDR1 reads WSHSY; CDR2 reads SAAADI. The DNA of the CDR3 is TGCGCCAGCAGTGAAGAGCAGGGCCCCTACGAGCAGTACTTC. This encodes CASSEEQGPYEQYF.

This clonotype was picked up many times. V is TRBV6-1 and J is TRBJ2-7; D not resolved. From germline, CDR1 is MNHNS and CDR2 SASEGT. V was shortened by 2 bases and J by 2 bases, with 10 bases between the two germline ends. The CDR3 loop spans 14 amino acids. The CDR3 loop is CASSEFGGPYEQYF. CDR3 nucleotide sequence: TGTGCCAGCAGTGAATTCGGCGGACCCTACGAGCAGTACTTC.

This clonotype was found many times. The V and J genes are TRBV2 and TRBJ2-7; D possibly corresponds to TRBD2 (5 bases). The germline CDR1 and CDR2 sequences are SNHLY and FYNNEI. Trimming took 8 bases from V and 3 from J, leaving 11 bases between them. This CDR3 is built from 12 residues. The CDR3 DNA sequence: TGTGCCAGCTCCGGACGGGACTACGAGCAGTACTTC. The encoded protein is CASSGRDYEQYF.

This clonotype was seen repeatedly, ten times or more. The chain couples TRBV24-1 to TRBJ1-2, with D perhaps matching TRBD1 (6 bases). Trimming stripped 4 bases from V and 3 bases from J, with 14 bases between. Germline loops: CDR1 KGHDR, CDR2 SFDVKD. This CDR3 has 15 amino acids. The CDR3 loop reads CATSEPGRGHYGYTF. DNA of the CDR3: TGTGCCACCAGTGAGCCGGGACGGGGGCACTATGGCTACACCTTC.

This clonotype turned up a few times. The chain uses TRBV12-3 or TRBV12-4 and TRBJ2-7; TRBD1 might be the D (6 bases). The CDR3 spans 14 residues. V was trimmed by 5 bases and J by 3 bases, leaving 14 bases between them. The CDR3, as DNA: TGTGCCAGCAGTCGCGGACAGTTTGTCTACGAGCAGTACTTC. It specifies CASSRGQFVYEQYF.